The next 18 T cell receptor beta chains were all read from a single sample in a study of cytomegalovirus exposure and HLA in healthy donors. It was with 60 Vbeta and 13 Jbeta primers that the PCR ran. Repertoires were generated with immunoSEQ multiplex PCR, while TCRdb's copy carries only in-frame clones and drops some. The profile shows some 240,000 clones, over 90% of them singletons. Sequencing used PBMCs. These receptors came from a girl aged 2-15 years in good health and CMV-seronegative.

This clone appeared once. J is TRBJ2-1 and V is TRBV5-1; TRBD2 matches 11 bases. The CDR3 length is 16 residues. From germline, CDR1 is SGHRS and CDR2 YFSETQ. The junction had 9 bases not matched to a gene; V was cut back by 2 bases and J by 8 bases. In DNA form, the CDR3 reads TGCGCCAGCAGCTTCCTTAGCGGGGGGGCCGGGGATGAGCAGTTCTTC. Residues: CASSFLSGGAGDEQFF.

The chain couples TRBV2 to TRBJ1-1, with D uncertain. The CDR3 has 14 amino acids. Looked up from germline, CDR1 is SNHLY and CDR2 is FYNNEI. V was shortened by 0 bases and J by 0 bases, with 5 bases between the two germline ends. The CDR3 spells CASSEANMNTEAFF. The CDR3 bases are TGTGCCAGCAGTGAAGCGAACATGAACACTGAAGCTTTCTTT.

The rearrangement links TRBV27 to TRBJ2-7; TRBD2 matches at 9 bases. The CDR3 covers 16 residues. J was trimmed by 4 bases and V by 4 bases; bases with no gene match: 11. Germline loops: CDR1 MNHEY, CDR2 SMNVEV (reference sequence). The CDR3 DNA reads TGTGCCAGCAGTTCGGCGAGGGCGGGAGGGAGGTACGAGCAGTACTTC. Its protein product is CASSSARAGGRYEQYF.

The V and J genes are TRBV19 and TRBJ2-3, with a weak D call TRBD1 (5 bases). The ends were cut back, 6 bases at V and 1 base at J, with 11 bases in the middle. CDR3 size: 14 residues. Germline lookup yields CDR1 LNHDA and CDR2 SQIVND (reference sequence). The CDR3 sequence: CASSSTGGTDTQYF. CDR3 nucleotides: TGTGCCAGTAGCTCCACAGGAGGCACAGATACGCAGTATTTT.

The chain uses TRBV7-3 and TRBJ1-1; the D is unclear. Germline-derived CDR1 and CDR2 are SGHTA and FQGTGA. The CDR3 spans 13 residues. V lost 6 bases to trimming and J lost 1 base, with 9 bases between them. The CDR3 nucleotides are TGTGCCAGCAGGCATGGAGCGAACACTGAAGCTTTCTTT. Amino acid sequence: CASRHGANTEAFF.

V and J are TRBV5-6 and TRBJ2-3; TRBD2 matches at 7 bases. Per the germline V gene, CDR1 is SGHDT and CDR2 is YYEEEE. This CDR3 has 14 amino acids. The ends lost 4 bases at V and 4 bases at J; junction bases unmatched: 6. The CDR3 nucleotides read TGTGCCAGCAGCGGGGGGGGAGGGGCAGATACGCAGTATTTT. Its protein product is CASSGGGGADTQYF.

The V gene is TRBV6-6, the J gene TRBJ1-5, with 7 positions matching TRBD1. The ends lost 5 bases at V and 2 bases at J; junction bases unmatched: 6. The germline CDR1 and CDR2 sequences are MNHNY and SVGAGI (reference sequence). The CDR3 loop spans 15 amino acids. The CDR3 protein is CASSPDTGGNQPQHF. DNA for the CDR3: TGTGCCAGCAGTCCCGATACAGGGGGCAATCAGCCCCAGCATTTT.

V is TRBV5-1 and J is TRBJ2-7; a weak D match, TRBD1 (6 bases). From germline, CDR1 is SGHRS and CDR2 YFSETQ. The CDR3 contains 13 residues. V lost 1 base, J lost 5 bases, and 10 bases lay in between. The CDR3 region is CASSLTGRDEQYF. The DNA for the CDR3 is TGCGCCAGCAGCTTGACAGGGCGGGACGAGCAGTACTTC.

The chain links TRBV7-6 to TRBJ2-3; 11 nucleotides line up with TRBD1. Losses at the gene ends were 1 base for V and 4 bases for J; bases not matched to a gene: 1. The CDR3 spans 15 residues. CDR1 and CDR2 (germline): SGHVS, FNYEAQ. The CDR3 DNA sequence: TGTGCCAGCAGCTTAGGGACAGGGGGCGCAGATACGCAGTATTTT. Protein sequence: CASSLGTGGADTQYF.

The chain has TRBV7-9 and TRBJ2-5; D is unclear. The DNA end favors TRBJ2-7, so the J call may be wrong. The CDR3 covers 15 residues. Germline V gene data show CDR1 as SEHNR and CDR2 as FQNEAQ (reference sequence). The CDR3 protein is CASSLAQVMMSEQYF. CDR3 in DNA: TGTGCCAGCAGCTTAGCCCAGGTGATGATGTCCGAGCAGTACTTC.

The V and J genes are TRBV5-1 and TRBJ1-5; D is unclear. The germline CDR1 and CDR2 sequences are SGHRS and YFSETQ. V was pared by 0 bases and J by 0 bases, with 7 bases between. The CDR3 spans 15 residues. CDR3 sequence reads: CASSLDPYSNQPQHF. In nucleotides, the CDR3 is TGCGCCAGCAGCTTGGATCCTTATAGCAATCAGCCCCAGCATTTT.

The chain has TRBV13 and TRBJ2-2, with 10 positions matching TRBD2. Trimming took 5 bases from V and 0 from J; bases not matched to a gene: 0. Germline assignment: CDR1 PRHDT and CDR2 FYEKMQ (reference sequence). This CDR3 has 15 amino acids. The CDR3 region is CASSSGRANTGELFF. The CDR3 DNA sequence: TGTGCCAGCAGCAGCGGGAGGGCGAACACCGGGGAGCTGTTTTTT. Full variable domain (rest looked up from reference TRBV13 and TRBJ2-2): AAGVIQSPRHLIKEKRETATLKCYPIPRHDTVYWYQQGPGQDPQFLISFYEKMQSDKGSIPDRFSAQQFSDYHSELNMSSLELGDSALYFCASSSGRANTGELFFGEGSRLTVL.

This chain uses TRBV10-1 with TRBJ1-2, with 8 bases identical to TRBD1. The CDR3 runs 14 residues. Germline values: CDR1 WNHNN, CDR2 SYGVQD (reference sequence). The V and J ends lost 6 bases and 3 bases, in that order; junction bases with no gene match: 6. The CDR3 protein is CASSPPGQDYGYTF. The CDR3 bases are TGCGCCAGCAGCCCACCGGGACAGGACTATGGCTACACCTTC.

Remarks on this clone: Other DNA sequences in the sample encode the same CDR3. The chain uses TRBV30 and TRBJ1-1; D may be TRBD1 (6 bases). CDR1 is GTSNPN and CDR2 is SVGIG in the germline V gene (reference sequence). With 0 bases removed from V and 2 bases from J, the gap between germline ends came to 7 bases. The CDR3 covers 13 residues. The CDR3 DNA reads TGTGCCTGGAGTGTAGGGGGTAACACTGAAGCTTTCTTT. It yields the protein CAWSVGGNTEAFF.

The rearrangement joins TRBV6-5 to TRBJ2-1, with D possibly TRBD2 on 6 matching bases. CDR1 and CDR2 (germline): MNHEY, SVGAGI. V lost 6 bases and J 8 bases, leaving 17 bases between the germline ends. This CDR3 is 14 amino acids long. CDR3 nucleotides: TGTGCCAGCAGCCGGGACTGGCTCGAGGATGAGCAGTTCTTC. It encodes CASSRDWLEDEQFF.

Here the CDR3 reads CASSSLAGGRNTQYF. CDR3 nucleotides: TGTGCCAGCAGCTCTCTAGCGGGAGGTAGAAATACGCAGTATTTT. This chain joins TRBV6-6 and TRBJ2-3, with 11 bases lining up with TRBD2. Germline V lookup: CDR1 MNHNY, CDR2 SVGAGI (reference sequence). The CDR3 has 15 amino acids. The trim removed 6 bases at V and 7 bases at J, leaving 9 bases unmatched.

This chain connects TRBV30 to TRBJ1-1, with D perhaps TRBD1 (5 bases). V was trimmed by 3 bases and J by 4 bases, leaving 15 bases between them. CDR1 and CDR2 from the germline V gene are GTSNPN and SVGIG (reference sequence). The CDR3 spans 14 residues. The CDR3 DNA reads as TGTGCCTGGAGGGCCAGGGCGGGGAGCACTGAAGCTTTCTTT. This translates into CAWRARAGSTEAFF.

V is TRBV5-6 and J is TRBJ1-2; D not resolved. This CDR3 is built from 15 residues. Trimming took off 0 bases at V and 2 bases at J, with 11 bases between the two ends. The germline V gene encodes CDR1 SGHDT and CDR2 YYEEEE. The CDR3 here is CASSLGSGSNYGYTF. The CDR3 bases are TGTGCCAGCAGCTTGGGGTCGGGATCGAACTATGGCTACACCTTC.